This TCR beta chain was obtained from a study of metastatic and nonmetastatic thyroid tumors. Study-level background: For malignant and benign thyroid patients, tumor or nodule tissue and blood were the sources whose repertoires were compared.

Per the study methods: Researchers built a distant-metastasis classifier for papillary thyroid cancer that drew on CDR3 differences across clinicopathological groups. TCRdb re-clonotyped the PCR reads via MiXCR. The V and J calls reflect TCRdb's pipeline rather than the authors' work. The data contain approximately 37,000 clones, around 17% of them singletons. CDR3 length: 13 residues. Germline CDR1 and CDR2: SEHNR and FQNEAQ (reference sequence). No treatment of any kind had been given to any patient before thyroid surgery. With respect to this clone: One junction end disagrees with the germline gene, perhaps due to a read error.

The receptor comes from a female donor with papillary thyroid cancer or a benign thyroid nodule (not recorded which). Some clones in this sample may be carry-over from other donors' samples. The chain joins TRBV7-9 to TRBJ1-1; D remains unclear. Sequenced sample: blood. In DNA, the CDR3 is TGTGCCAGCAGCTTATTCGCCAACACTCAAGCTTTCTTT. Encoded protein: CASSLFANTQAFF. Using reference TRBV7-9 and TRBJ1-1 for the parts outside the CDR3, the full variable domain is DTGVSQNPRHKITKRGQNVTFRCDPISEHNRLYWYRQTLGQGPEFLTYFQNEAQLEKSRLLSDRFSAERPKGSFSTLEIQRTEQGDSAMYLCASSLFANTQAFFGQGTRLTVV.